Described below is a single T cell receptor beta chain sequence and its context. The antigen this receptor binds is unknown. No much larger clone exists at a distance of one base, and base qualities are not known. The CDR3 regions of human TCRbeta chains were subjected to immunosequencing. The original methods were these. Repertoire TCRs were matched against a reference library of SARS-CoV-2-specific TCRs generated with the MIRA antigen-specificity platform. Breadth was defined as the fraction of unique TCRs that were SARS-CoV-2-associated, and depth was defined as the fraction of total T cells that were SARS-CoV-2-associated. Using the MIRA data, each spike-specific TCR was assigned both to the spike region to which the TCR was reactive and to a CD4 or CD8 class. Log10-transformed breadth and depth values were compared by one-way ANOVA with Sidak's multiple comparisons tests. TCRdb took this table from immuneACCESS and kept in-frame rearrangements with V and J called. Such tables lack part of the clones; where checked against another copy, unresolved V genes explain under half of the gap, and the rest is unexplained. V, J and clone size reflect that table, while D and trimming were determined from the DNA. Counted in this sample were about 120,000 clones; around nine tenths of them appeared once. Roughly 12% of the sample is held by the ten biggest clonotypes.

Here V drops 7 bases and J drops 8 bases, and the junction holds 9 bases not matched to any gene. The germline V gene supplies CDR1 MDHEN and CDR2 SYDVKM. CDR3 length: 13 amino acids, cysteine to phenylalanine. Of the read, only the CDR3 DNA is kept; its 39 bases are in frame from base 1. This sample is part of a study of T cell responses to AZD1222 COVID-19 vaccine (dated by TCRdb to the early 2020s). About the investigation overall: AZD1222 recipients given second doses at about 4 weeks or at about 12 weeks were pooled, since spike-specific TCR depth and breadth were not found to differ between the two schedules. TCR sequencing covered 233 trial participants: about 210 given two doses of AZD1222 and 26 given two doses of MenACWY control vaccine. Trial participants were enrolled into age subgroups of 18-55, 56-69 and 70-plus years, which contained 148, 28 and 57 TCR-sequenced participants, respectively.

What the authors observed across the whole study: Epitopes outside the regions mutated in the B.1.351 and B.1.1.7 variants were reportedly recognized by nearly half of the unique spike-specific TCRs. Because no day 14 peak-response samples were available, the repertoires could be characterized only after the peak T cell response. The vaccine-associated CD4 TCRs covered the entire spike protein, and the dominant responses fell in regions 160-218 and 743-854. In the small 56-69-year group, the increase in depth fell short of significance, most likely because of low power. Participants were mostly white British and included more females than males, and it was suggested by the authors that clonal diversity may have been underestimated. Spike-specific TCR breadth and depth rose significantly after two AZD1222 doses compared with day 0 and with MenACWY recipients. Conclusions about previously exposed vaccinees are limited, since just 6 or 7 AZD1222 recipients were seropositive for SARS-CoV-2 at baseline.

Sample time point, as interpreted from the label and publication: baseline before first vaccination. Samples from vaccinated people were obtained from the UK trials COV001 and COV002, which included a single-blind randomized controlled phase 2/3 trial of AZD1222 (ChAdOx1 nCoV-19) in healthy adults. For TCRbeta chain sequencing, PBMC samples were collected from trial participants at day 0 and at day 28 after the second dose. Rearrangement joined TRBV28 to TRBJ1-2; 8 of the junction bases match TRBD1. This TCR was sampled from an adult in good health. The material sequenced was peripheral blood, taken on day 0 of AZD1222 vaccination. CDR3 sequence: CASKPDRVTGYTF. In nucleotide form, the sequence is TGTGCCAGCAAGCCGGACAGGGTGACGGGCTACACCTTC.